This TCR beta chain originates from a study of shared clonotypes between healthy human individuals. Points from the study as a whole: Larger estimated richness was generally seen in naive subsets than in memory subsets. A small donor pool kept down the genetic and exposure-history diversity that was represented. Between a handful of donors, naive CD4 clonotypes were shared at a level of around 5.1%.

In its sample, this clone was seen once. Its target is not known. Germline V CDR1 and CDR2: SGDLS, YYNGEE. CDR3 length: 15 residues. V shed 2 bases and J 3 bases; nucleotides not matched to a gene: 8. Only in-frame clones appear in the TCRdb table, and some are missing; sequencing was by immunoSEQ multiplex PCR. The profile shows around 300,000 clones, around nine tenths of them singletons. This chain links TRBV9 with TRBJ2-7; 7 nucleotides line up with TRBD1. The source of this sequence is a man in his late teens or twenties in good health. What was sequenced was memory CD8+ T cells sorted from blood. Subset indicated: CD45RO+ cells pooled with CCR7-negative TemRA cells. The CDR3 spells CASSVGDREYYEQYF. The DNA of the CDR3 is TGTGCCAGCAGCGTGGGGGACAGAGAATACTACGAGCAGTACTTC.